The clone carrying this T cell receptor (beta chain) occurred many times. What it binds is not known. Trimming removed 5 bases at V and 2 bases at J, with 6 bases between. The V gene's germline CDR1 is SGHAT and CDR2 FQNNGV. CDR3 length equals 13 residues. Previously, flow cytometry had revealed CD8+CD57+ cell expansion in the patients chosen for sequencing. Blood came from patients not yet given any therapy. Genomic DNA, serving as template, underwent TCR beta VDJ and CDR3 profiling. TCRdb independently ran MiXCR on the reads; one entry per CDR3 protein. The repertoire holds over 150,000 distinct CDR3 sequences, about 60% seen once, with roughly 43% in the top ten. This specimen belongs to a study of CD8+CD57+ T cells in acquired aplastic anemia. Across the whole study: Quantities of DNA derived from sorted CD4+ and CD8+ cells averaged around 3 ug. Whole-study findings and limits: Levels of CD8+ Simpson's diversity were not significantly distinct in patients versus controls.

The gene calls are TRBV11-2 and TRBJ2-2; weak D call: TRBD2 (5 bases). Material for sequencing was sorted CD4+, CD8+, or CD8+CD57+ T cells (not recorded which) from PBMCs. The clonotype comes from a human donor with aplastic anemia. This CDR3 reads CASSPGNTGELFF. The CDR3 bases are TGTGCCAGCAGCCCGGGAAACACCGGGGAGCTGTTTTTT.